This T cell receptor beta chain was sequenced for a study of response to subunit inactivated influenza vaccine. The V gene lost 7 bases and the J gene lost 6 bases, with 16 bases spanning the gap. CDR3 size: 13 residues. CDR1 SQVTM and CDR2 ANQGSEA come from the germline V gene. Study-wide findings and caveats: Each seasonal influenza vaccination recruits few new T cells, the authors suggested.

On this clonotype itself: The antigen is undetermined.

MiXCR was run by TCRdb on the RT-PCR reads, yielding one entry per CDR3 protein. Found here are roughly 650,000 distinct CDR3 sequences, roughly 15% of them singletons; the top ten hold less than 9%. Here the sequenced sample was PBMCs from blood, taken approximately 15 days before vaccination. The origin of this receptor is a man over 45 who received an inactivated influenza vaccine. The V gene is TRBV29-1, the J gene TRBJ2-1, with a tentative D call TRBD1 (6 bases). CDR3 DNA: TGCAGCGCCGACCGAAGGGACACCAATGAGCAGTTCTTC. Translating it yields CSADRRDTNEQFF.